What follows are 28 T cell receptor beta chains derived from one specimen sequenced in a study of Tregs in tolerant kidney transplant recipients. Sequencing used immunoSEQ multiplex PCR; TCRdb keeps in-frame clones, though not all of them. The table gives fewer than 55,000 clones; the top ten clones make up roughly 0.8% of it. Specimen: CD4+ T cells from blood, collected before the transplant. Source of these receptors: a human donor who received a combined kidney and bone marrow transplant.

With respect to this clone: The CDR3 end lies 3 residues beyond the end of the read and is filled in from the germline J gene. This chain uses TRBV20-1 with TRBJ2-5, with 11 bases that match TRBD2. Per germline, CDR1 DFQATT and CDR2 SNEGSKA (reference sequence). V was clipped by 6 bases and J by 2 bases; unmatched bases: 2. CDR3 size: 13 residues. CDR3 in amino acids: CSARTSGQETQYF. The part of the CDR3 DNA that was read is TGCAGTGCCCGGACTAGCGGGCAAGAGACC.

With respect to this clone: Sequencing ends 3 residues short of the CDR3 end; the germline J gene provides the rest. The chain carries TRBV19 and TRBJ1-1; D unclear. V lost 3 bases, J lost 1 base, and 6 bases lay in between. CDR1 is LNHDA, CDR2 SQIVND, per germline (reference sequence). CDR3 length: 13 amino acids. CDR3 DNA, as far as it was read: TGTGCCAGTAGTATCGTATGGAACACTGAA. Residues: CASSIVWNTE. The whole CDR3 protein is CASSIVWNTEAFF. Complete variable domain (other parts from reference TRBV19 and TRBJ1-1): DGGITQSPKYLFRKEGQNVTLSCEQNLNHDAMYWYRQDPGQGLRLIYYSQIVNDFQKGDIAEGYSVSREKKESFPLTVTSAQKNPTAFYLCASSIVWNTEAFFGQGTRLTVV.

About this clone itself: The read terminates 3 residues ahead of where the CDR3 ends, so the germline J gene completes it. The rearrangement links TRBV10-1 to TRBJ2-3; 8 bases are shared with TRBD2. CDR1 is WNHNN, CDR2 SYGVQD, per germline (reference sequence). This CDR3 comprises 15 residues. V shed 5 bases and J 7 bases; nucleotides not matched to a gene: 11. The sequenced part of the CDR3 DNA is TGCGCCAGCAGTCCCGGGACTAGTAAGACTAATACG. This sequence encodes CASSPGTSKTNT. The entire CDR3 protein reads CASSPGTSKTNTQYF.

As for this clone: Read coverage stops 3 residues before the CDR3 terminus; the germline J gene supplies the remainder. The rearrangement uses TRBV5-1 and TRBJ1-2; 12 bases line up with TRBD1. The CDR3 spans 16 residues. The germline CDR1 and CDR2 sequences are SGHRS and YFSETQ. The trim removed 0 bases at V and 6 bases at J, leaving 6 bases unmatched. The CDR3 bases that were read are TGCGCCAGCAGCTTGGGCGGGACAGGGGGCGCCGATGGC. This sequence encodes CASSLGGTGGADG. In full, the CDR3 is CASSLGGTGGADGYTF.

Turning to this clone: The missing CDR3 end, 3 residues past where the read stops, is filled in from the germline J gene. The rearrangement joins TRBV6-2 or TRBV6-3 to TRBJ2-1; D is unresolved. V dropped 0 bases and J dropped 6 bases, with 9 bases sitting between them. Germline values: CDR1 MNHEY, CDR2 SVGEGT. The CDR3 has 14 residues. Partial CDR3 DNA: TGTGCCAGCAGTTACTCGGTTACTACCAATGAG. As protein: CASSYSVTTNE. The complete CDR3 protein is CASSYSVTTNEQFF.

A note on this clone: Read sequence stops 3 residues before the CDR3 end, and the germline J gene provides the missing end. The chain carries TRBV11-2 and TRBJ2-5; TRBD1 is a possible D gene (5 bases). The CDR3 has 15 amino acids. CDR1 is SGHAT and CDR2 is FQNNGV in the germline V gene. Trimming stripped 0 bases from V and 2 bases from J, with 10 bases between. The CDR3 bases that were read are TGTGCCAGCAGCTTAGACAGGGCCGCTCAAGAGACC. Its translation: CASSLDRAAQET. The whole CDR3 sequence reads CASSLDRAAQETQYF.

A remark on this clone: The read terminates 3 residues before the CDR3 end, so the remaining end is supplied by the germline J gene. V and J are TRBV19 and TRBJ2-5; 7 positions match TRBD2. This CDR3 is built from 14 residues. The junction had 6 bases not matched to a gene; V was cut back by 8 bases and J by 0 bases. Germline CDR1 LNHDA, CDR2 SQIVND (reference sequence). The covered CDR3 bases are TGTGCCAGTCGGGGTGGGGGGGACCAAGAGACC. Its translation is CASRGGGDQET. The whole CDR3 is CASRGGGDQETQYF.

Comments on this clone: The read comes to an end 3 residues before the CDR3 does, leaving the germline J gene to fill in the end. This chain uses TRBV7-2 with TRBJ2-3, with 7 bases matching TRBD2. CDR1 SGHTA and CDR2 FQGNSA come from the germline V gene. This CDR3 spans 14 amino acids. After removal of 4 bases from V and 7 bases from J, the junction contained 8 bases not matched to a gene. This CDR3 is CASSSSASGYTQYF. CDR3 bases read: TGTGCCAGCAGCTCCTCCGCTAGCGGCTATACG. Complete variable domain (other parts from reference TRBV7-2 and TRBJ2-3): GAGVSQSPSNKVTEKGKDVELRCDPISGHTALYWYRQSLGQGLEFLIYFQGNSAPDKSGLPSDRFSAERTGGSVSTLTIQRTQQEDSAVYLCASSSSASGYTQYFGPGTRLTVL.

The covered CDR3 bases are TGTGCCAGCTCACCATATGGTCAGGCATGGACTGAA. Protein product: CASSPYGQAWTE. The whole CDR3 sequence reads CASSPYGQAWTEAFF. This sequence joins TRBV18 and TRBJ1-1; D unclear. The read ends 3 residues shy of where the CDR3 ends; the end is completed using the germline J gene. The CDR3 runs 15 residues. Looked up from germline, CDR1 is KGHSH and CDR2 is LQKENI. V dropped 2 bases and J dropped 5 bases, with 15 bases sitting between them.

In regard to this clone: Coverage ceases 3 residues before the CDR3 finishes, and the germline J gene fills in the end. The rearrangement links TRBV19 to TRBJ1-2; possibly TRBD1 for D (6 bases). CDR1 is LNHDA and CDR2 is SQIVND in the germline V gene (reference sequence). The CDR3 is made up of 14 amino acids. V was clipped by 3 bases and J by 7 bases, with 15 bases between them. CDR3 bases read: TGTGCCAGTAGTATGGGGGACATGTTCTCTGGC. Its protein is CASSMGDMFSG. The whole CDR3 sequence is CASSMGDMFSGYTF.

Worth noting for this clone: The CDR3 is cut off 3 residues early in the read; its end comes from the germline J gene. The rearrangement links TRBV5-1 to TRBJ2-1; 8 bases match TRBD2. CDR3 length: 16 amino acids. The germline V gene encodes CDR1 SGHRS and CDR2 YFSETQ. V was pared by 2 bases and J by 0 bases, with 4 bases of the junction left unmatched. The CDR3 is CASSFAGGASYNEQFF. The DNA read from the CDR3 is TGCGCCAGCAGCTTCGCGGGAGGAGCCTCCTACAATGAG.

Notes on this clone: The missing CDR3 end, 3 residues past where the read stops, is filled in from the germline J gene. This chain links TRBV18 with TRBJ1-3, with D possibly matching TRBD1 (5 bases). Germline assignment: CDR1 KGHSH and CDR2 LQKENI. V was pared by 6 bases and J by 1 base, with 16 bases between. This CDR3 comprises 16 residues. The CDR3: CASSPQGVLSGNTIYF. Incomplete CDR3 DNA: TGTGCCAGCTCCCCCCAGGGAGTTTTGTCTGGAAACACC.

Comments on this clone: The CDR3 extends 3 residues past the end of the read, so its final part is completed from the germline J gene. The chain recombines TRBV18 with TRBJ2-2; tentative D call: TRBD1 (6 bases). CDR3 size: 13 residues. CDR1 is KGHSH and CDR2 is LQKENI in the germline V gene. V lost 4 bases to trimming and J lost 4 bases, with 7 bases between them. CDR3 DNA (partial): TGTGCCAGCTCACGGGACACCACCGGGGAG. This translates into CASSRDTTGE. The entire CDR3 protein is CASSRDTTGELFF.

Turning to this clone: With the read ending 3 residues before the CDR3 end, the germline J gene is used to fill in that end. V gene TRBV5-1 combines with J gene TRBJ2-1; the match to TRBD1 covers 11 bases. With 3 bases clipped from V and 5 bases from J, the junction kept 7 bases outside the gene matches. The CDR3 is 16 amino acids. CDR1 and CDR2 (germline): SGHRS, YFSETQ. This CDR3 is CASSSSGTGGHNEQFF. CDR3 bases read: TGCGCCAGCAGCTCTTCCGGGACAGGGGGACACAATGAG. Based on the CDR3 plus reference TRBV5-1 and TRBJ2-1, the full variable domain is KAGVTQTPRYLIKTRGQQVTLSCSPISGHRSVSWYQQTPGQGLQFLFEYFSETQRNKGNFPGRFSGRQFSNSRSEMNVSTLELGDSALYLCASSSSGTGGHNEQFFGPGTRLTVL.

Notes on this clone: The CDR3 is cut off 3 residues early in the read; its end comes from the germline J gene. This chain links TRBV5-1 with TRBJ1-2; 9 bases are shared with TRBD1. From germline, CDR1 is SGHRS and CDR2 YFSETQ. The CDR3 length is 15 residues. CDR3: CASSLASTGGGGYTF. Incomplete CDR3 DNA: TGCGCCAGCAGCTTGGCTTCGACAGGGGGTGGAGGC.

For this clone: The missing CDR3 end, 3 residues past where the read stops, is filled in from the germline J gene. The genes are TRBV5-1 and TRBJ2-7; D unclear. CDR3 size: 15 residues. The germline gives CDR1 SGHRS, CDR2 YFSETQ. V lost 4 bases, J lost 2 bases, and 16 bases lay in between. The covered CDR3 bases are TGCGCCAGCAGCCCCGGGTCCCAGATCACCTACGAG. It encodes CASSPGSQITYE. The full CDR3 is CASSPGSQITYEQYF.

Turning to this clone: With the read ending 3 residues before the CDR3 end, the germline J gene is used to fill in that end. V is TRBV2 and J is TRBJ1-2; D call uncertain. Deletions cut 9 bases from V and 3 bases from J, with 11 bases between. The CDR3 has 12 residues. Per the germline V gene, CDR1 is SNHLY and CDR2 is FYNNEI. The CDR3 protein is CARTQRDYGYTF. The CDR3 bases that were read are TGTGCCAGGACCCAAAGGGACTATGGC.

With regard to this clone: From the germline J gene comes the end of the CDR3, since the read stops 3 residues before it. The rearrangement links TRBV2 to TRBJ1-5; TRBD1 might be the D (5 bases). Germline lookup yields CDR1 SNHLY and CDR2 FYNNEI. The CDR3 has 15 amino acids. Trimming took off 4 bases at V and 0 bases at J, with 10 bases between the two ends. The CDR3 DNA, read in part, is TGTGCCAGCAGTGGCGTGGGGCATAGCAATCAGCCC. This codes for CASSGVGHSNQP. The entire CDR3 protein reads CASSGVGHSNQPQHF.

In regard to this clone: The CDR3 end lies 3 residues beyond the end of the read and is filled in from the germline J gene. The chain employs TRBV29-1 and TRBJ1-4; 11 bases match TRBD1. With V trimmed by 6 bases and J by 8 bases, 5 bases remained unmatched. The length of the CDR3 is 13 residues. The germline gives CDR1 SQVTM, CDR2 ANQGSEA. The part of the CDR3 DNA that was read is TGCAGCGTCGGGACAGGGGGAAGAGAAAAA. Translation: CSVGTGGREK. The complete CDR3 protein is CSVGTGGREKLFF.

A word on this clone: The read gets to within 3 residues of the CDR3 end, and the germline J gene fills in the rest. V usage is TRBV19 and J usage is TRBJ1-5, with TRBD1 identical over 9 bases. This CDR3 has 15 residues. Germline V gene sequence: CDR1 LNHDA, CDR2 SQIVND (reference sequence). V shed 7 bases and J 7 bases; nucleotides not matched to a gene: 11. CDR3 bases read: TGTGCCAGTACCACGGGGACAGGGTGGAAACAGCCC. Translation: CASTTGTGWKQP. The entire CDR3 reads CASTTGTGWKQPQHF.

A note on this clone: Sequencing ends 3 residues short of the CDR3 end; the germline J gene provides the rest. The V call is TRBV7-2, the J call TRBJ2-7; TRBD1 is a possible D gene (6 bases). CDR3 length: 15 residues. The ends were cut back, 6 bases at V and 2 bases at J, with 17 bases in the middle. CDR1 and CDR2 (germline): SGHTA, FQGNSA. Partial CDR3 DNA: TGTGCCAGCAGGCGCATCGGACAGACTACCTACGAG. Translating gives CASRRIGQTTYE. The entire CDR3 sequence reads CASRRIGQTTYEQYF.

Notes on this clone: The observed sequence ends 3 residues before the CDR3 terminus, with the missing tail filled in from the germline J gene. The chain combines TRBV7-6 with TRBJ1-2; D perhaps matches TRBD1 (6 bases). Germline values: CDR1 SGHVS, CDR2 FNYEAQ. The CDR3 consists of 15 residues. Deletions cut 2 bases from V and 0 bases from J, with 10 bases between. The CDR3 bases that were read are TGTGCCAGCAGCTTAAAGGAGGGGGCTAACTATGGC. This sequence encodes CASSLKEGANYG. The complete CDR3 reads CASSLKEGANYGYTF.

Here the CDR3 reads CASSLQPTGAGDTQYF. The part of the CDR3 DNA that was read is TGCGCCAGCAGCTTGCAACCGACAGGGGCGGGAGATACG. The rearrangement links TRBV5-1 to TRBJ2-3; TRBD1 matches 8 bases. The read is 3 residues too short to cover the CDR3 end, so that end is filled in from the germline J gene. V lost 1 base to trimming and J lost 5 bases; unmatched junction nucleotides: 9. The CDR3 runs 16 residues. The germline V gene has CDR1 SGHRS and CDR2 YFSETQ. The complete variable domain, with remaining parts taken from reference TRBV5-1 and TRBJ2-3, reads KAGVTQTPRYLIKTRGQQVTLSCSPISGHRSVSWYQQTPGQGLQFLFEYFSETQRNKGNFPGRFSGRQFSNSRSEMNVSTLELGDSALYLCASSLQPTGAGDTQYFGPGTRLTVL.

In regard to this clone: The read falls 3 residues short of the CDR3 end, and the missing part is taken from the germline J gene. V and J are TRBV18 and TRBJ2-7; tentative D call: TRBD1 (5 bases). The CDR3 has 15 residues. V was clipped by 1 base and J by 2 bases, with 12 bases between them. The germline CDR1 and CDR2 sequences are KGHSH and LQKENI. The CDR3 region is CASSPQGALAYEQYF. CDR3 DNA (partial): TGTGCCAGCTCACCACAAGGGGCCCTAGCCTACGAG.

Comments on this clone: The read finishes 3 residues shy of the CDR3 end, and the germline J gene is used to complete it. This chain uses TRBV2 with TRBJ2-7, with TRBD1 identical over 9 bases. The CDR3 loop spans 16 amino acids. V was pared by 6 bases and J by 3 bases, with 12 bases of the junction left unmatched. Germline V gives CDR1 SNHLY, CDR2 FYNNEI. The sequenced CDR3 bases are TGTGCCAGCAGGCGCGGACAGGGGCGTAATTACTACGAG. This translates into CASRRGQGRNYYE. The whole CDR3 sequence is CASRRGQGRNYYEQYF.

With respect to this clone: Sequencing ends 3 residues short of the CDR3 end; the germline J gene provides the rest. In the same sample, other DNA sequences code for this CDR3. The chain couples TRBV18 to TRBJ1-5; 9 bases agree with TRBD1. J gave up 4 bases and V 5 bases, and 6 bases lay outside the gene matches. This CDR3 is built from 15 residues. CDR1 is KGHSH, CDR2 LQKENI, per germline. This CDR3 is CASSADRGGNQPQHF. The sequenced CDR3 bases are TGTGCCAGCTCAGCGGACAGGGGTGGGAATCAGCCC.

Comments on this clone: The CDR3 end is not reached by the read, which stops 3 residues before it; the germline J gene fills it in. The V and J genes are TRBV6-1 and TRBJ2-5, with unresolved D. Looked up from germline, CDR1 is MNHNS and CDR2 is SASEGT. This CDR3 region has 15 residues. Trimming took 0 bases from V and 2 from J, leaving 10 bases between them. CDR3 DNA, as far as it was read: TGTGCCAGCAGTGAAGCGCTTGGCAGACAAGAGACC. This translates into CASSEALGRQET. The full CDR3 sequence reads CASSEALGRQETQYF.

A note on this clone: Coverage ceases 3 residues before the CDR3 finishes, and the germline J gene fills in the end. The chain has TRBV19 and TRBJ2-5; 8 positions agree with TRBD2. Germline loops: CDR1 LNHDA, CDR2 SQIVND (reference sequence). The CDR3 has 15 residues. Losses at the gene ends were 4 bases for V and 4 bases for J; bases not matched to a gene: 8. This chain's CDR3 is CASSTDASGGETQYF. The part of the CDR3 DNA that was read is TGTGCCAGTAGTACGGACGCGAGCGGGGGAGAGACC.